What follows is one T cell receptor (beta chain) and its context. Its antigen is currently unknown. The data derive from a study of shared clonotypes between healthy human individuals. Study results and limitations: Sharing across four donors was highest in naive CD4 (roughly 5%) and lowest in memory CD8 (about 0.4%).

This CDR3 is built from 15 residues. Looked up from germline, CDR1 is MRHNA and CDR2 is SNTAGT. Some clones are missing from TCRdb's copy, which holds only in-frame ones; the method was immunoSEQ multiplex PCR. The sample records about 1.1 million clones, approximately 80% being singletons. This sequence joins TRBV6-4 and TRBJ1-3; no clear D. Sequenced material: memory CD4+ T cells from PBMCs. The subset denotes: CD45RA-negative fraction. This TCR was recovered from a man younger than 35 in good health. Some clones in this sample may be carry-over from other donors' samples. The DNA of the CDR3 is TGTGACGATGATCGTGTGGCGGGGACTGGAAACACCATATATTTT. Translating it yields CDDDRVAGTGNTIYF.